The 29 T cell receptor beta chains listed next were all sequenced from one sample in a study of blood T cell repertoires in COVID-19. The table came from immunoSEQ multiplex PCR; TCRdb's copy has only in-frame clones and leaves some out. The sample includes approximately 260,000 clones, roughly 86% of them seen just once. Material for sequencing was PBMCs or T cells enriched from blood (not recorded which). The receptors here all came from a woman aged 40 to 50 with acute COVID-19.

The chain employs TRBV30 and TRBJ2-1; 10 bases align to TRBD2. Per the germline V gene, CDR1 is GTSNPN and CDR2 is SVGIG (reference sequence). V was clipped by 3 bases and J by 6 bases; unmatched bases: 5. The CDR3 sequence is 14 residues long. For the CDR3, the DNA is TGTGCCTGGAGCCTTAGCGGGAGGCTCAATGAGCAGTTCTTC. Its protein product is CAWSLSGRLNEQFF.

This clone was recorded a few times. CDR3 coding DNA: TGTGCCAGCTCACCCCAACAGGACGGGGAGCTGTTTTTT. Translation gives CASSPQQDGELFF. The chain carries TRBV18 and TRBJ2-2; a possible D gene is TRBD1 (5 bases). Germline values: CDR1 KGHSH, CDR2 LQKENI. This CDR3 spans 13 amino acids. V lost 3 bases and J 7 bases, leaving 9 bases between the germline ends. The variable domain in full, with the rest retrieved from reference TRBV18 and TRBJ2-2, is NAGVMQNPRHLVRRRGQEARLRCSPMKGHSHVYWYRQLPEEGLKFMVYLQKENIIDESGMPKERFSAEFPKEGPSILRIQQVVRGDSAAYFCASSPQQDGELFFGEGSRLTVL.

This chain links TRBV3-1 (or the pseudogene TRBV3-2) with TRBJ1-2; 7 positions agree with TRBD1. Germline V CDR1 and CDR2: LGHDT, YNNKEL (reference sequence). The CDR3 covers 14 residues. V shed 6 bases and J 7 bases; nucleotides not matched to a gene: 11. Here the CDR3 reads CASSPGTVFFGYTF. CDR3 nucleotides: TGTGCCAGCAGTCCCGGGACAGTATTTTTTGGCTACACCTTC.

The chain uses TRBV2 and TRBJ1-2, with 11 bases aligning to TRBD1. This CDR3 has 15 amino acids. The germline V gene has CDR1 SNHLY and CDR2 FYNNEI. V trimming: 1 base; J trimming: 5 bases; junction bases outside the gene matches: 3. The CDR3 DNA follows: TGTGCCAGCAGTGAAGGGACAGGGGGCTCGTATGGCTACACCTTC. As protein: CASSEGTGGSYGYTF.

CDR3 sequence reads: CATHYTGELFF. Written as DNA, the CDR3 is TGTGCCACCCATTACACCGGGGAGCTGTTTTTT. J is TRBJ2-2 and V is TRBV5-4; D is unclear. In germline, CDR1 is SGHNT, CDR2 YYREEE (reference sequence). V lost 9 bases and J lost 3, with 6 bases in between. There are 11 residues in the CDR3.

The chain couples TRBV5-6 to TRBJ2-7; possibly TRBD1 for D (6 bases). CDR3 length: 15 residues. Trimming stripped 3 bases from V and 0 bases from J, with 13 bases between. The germline V gene has CDR1 SGHDT and CDR2 YYEEEE. Here the CDR3 reads CASSSRQAYSYEQYF. The DNA of the CDR3 is TGTGCCAGCAGCTCCAGACAGGCTTACTCCTACGAGCAGTACTTC.

The rearrangement joins TRBV7-6 to TRBJ1-5; D is possibly TRBD1 (5 bases). Germline CDR1 SGHVS, CDR2 FNYEAQ. V was pared by 5 bases and J by 3 bases, with 8 bases between. The CDR3 spans 13 residues. The CDR3 here is CASSRGFNQPQHF. The CDR3 DNA sequence: TGTGCCAGCAGCAGGGGATTCAATCAGCCCCAGCATTTT.

J is TRBJ2-1 and V is TRBV7-8, with a possible D match to TRBD2 (5 bases). The CDR3 contains 17 residues. V lost 5 bases, J lost 0 bases, and 17 bases lay in between. CDR1 is SGHVS, CDR2 FQNEAQ, per germline. The CDR3 sequence is CASSPLGRASSYNEQFF. The CDR3, as DNA: TGTGCCAGCAGCCCTCTAGGGCGGGCGAGCTCCTACAATGAGCAGTTCTTC.

The rearrangement joins TRBV7-9 to TRBJ2-7; 10 positions agree with TRBD2. Germline CDR1 reads SEHNR; CDR2 reads FQNEAQ (reference sequence). With V trimmed by 2 bases and J by 3 bases, 7 bases remained unmatched. The CDR3 has 16 amino acids. The CDR3 is CASSLIASGRFYEQYF. The CDR3 bases are TGTGCCAGCAGCTTAATCGCTAGCGGGAGATTCTACGAGCAGTACTTC.

In DNA form, the CDR3 reads TGTGCCATCAGTGCGACAGGAGGCAATCAGCCCCAGCATTTT. Protein sequence: CAISATGGNQPQHF. The chain links TRBV10-3 to TRBJ1-5; tentatively, D is TRBD1 (6 bases). CDR1 is ENHRY and CDR2 is SYGVKD in the germline V gene. The CDR3 is made up of 14 amino acids. The V gene lost 4 bases and the J gene lost 2 bases, with 9 bases spanning the gap.

A few counts support this clone. Other DNA variants within this sample encode the same CDR3. This chain connects TRBV5-1 to TRBJ2-3, with 7 bases matching TRBD2. The length of the CDR3 is 15 residues. The germline V gene has CDR1 SGHRS and CDR2 YFSETQ. Unmatched junction bases numbered 7, after V lost 0 bases and J lost 6 bases. The CDR3 DNA is TGCGCCAGCAGCTTGGTCTTAGCGGGCGGTGATACGCAGTATTTT. This gives the protein CASSLVLAGGDTQYF.

The chain couples TRBV11-3 to TRBJ2-7, with 7 bases that match TRBD1. With V trimmed by 6 bases and J by 0 bases, 5 bases remained unmatched. Per the germline V gene, CDR1 is SGHNT and CDR2 is YENEEA. The CDR3 contains 14 residues. CDR3 sequence reads: CASSQTGTSYEQYF. For the CDR3, the DNA is TGTGCCAGCAGTCAGACAGGGACCTCCTACGAGCAGTACTTC.

This clone came up once. J is TRBJ2-7 and V is TRBV30, with TRBD2 matching over 12 bases. The V and J ends lost 5 bases and 2 bases, in that order; junction bases with no gene match: 4. Germline-derived CDR1 and CDR2 are GTSNPN and SVGIG (reference sequence). This CDR3 contains 14 residues. The CDR3 protein is CAWERTSGTYEQYF. The CDR3 DNA is TGTGCCTGGGAGAGGACTAGCGGGACCTACGAGCAGTACTTC.

This rearrangement joins TRBV2 to TRBJ2-5, with 8 positions matching TRBD1. V trimming: 1 base; J trimming: 5 bases; junction bases outside the gene matches: 6. The germline V gene has CDR1 SNHLY and CDR2 FYNNEI. This CDR3 comprises 15 residues. The CDR3: CASSEGADRGETQYF. In nucleotides, the CDR3 is TGTGCCAGCAGTGAAGGGGCCGACAGGGGTGAGACCCAGTACTTC.

The chain recombines TRBV5-1 with TRBJ2-7; TRBD1 aligns across 7 bases. The CDR3 loop spans 16 amino acids. CDR1 is SGHRS, CDR2 YFSETQ, per germline. The junction had 13 bases not matched to a gene; V was cut back by 4 bases and J by 3 bases. The CDR3 DNA follows: TGCGCCAGCAGCGCGCAACAGGGGACGCTTCGCTACGAGCAGTACTTC. It codes for CASSAQQGTLRYEQYF.

The rearrangement joins TRBV15 to TRBJ2-3, with D possibly TRBD2 on 5 matching bases. The CDR3 is made up of 16 amino acids. CDR1 LNHNV and CDR2 YYDKDF come from the germline V gene (reference sequence). Trimming stripped 0 bases from V and 2 bases from J, with 12 bases between. CDR3 coding DNA: TGTGCCACCAGCAGAGATTGGACGGGAAACACAGATACGCAGTATTTT. It codes for CATSRDWTGNTDTQYF.

This clone was picked up a small number of times. V gene TRBV18 combines with J gene TRBJ2-7, with D possibly TRBD2 on 5 matching bases. Between the trimmed V and J ends, which lost 2 bases and 4 bases, there was a span of 15 bases. There are 15 residues in the CDR3. Germline V gene data show CDR1 as KGHSH and CDR2 as LQKENI. CDR3 DNA sequence: TGTGCCAGCTCACCATCGAACACGGGATTTTACGAGCAGTACTTC. This codes for CASSPSNTGFYEQYF.

The rearrangement uses TRBV2 and TRBJ2-7, with D unclear. In germline, CDR1 is SNHLY, CDR2 FYNNEI. V was clipped by 4 bases and J by 3 bases, with 10 bases between them. This CDR3 is built from 13 residues. CDR3 residues: CASSGSLNYEQYF. The CDR3 region has the DNA TGTGCCAGCAGTGGTAGTTTGAACTACGAGCAGTACTTC.

This clone showed up just a few times. DNA for the CDR3: TGTGCCAGCAGTCCAACAGGTATCGACACTGAAGCTTTCTTT. Translated: CASSPTGIDTEAFF. The V gene is TRBV7-3, the J gene TRBJ1-1, with D possibly being TRBD1 (5 bases). Trimming pared 6 bases from V and 3 bases from J, leaving 14 bases between. This CDR3 contains 14 residues. Looked up from germline, CDR1 is SGHTA and CDR2 is FQGTGA.

This rearrangement joins TRBV19 to TRBJ1-2; D is ambiguous. The germline V gene encodes CDR1 LNHDA and CDR2 SQIVND (reference sequence). The CDR3 is made up of 12 amino acids. V lost 5 bases and J 2 bases, leaving 6 bases between the germline ends. CDR3 amino acids: CASSSFNYGYTF. CDR3 nucleotide sequence: TGTGCCAGTAGTTCTTTCAACTATGGCTACACCTTC. The entire variable domain, with the rest obtained from reference TRBV19 and TRBJ1-2, is as follows: DGGITQSPKYLFRKEGQNVTLSCEQNLNHDAMYWYRQDPGQGLRLIYYSQIVNDFQKGDIAEGYSVSREKKESFPLTVTSAQKNPTAFYLCASSSFNYGYTFGSGTRLTVV.

This chain connects TRBV15 to TRBJ2-3, with D possibly matching TRBD1 (6 bases). V was cut by 2 bases and J by 0 bases, with 12 bases left in between. The CDR3 extends over 16 amino acids. Germline CDR1 reads LNHNV; CDR2 reads YYDKDF (reference sequence). The CDR3 region is CATSRQITGSTDTQYF. The CDR3 nucleotides read TGTGCCACCAGCAGACAAATTACAGGGAGCACAGATACGCAGTATTTT.

The rearrangement links TRBV5-1 to TRBJ2-7, with 7 bases that match TRBD1. Germline V gene sequence: CDR1 SGHRS, CDR2 YFSETQ. V lost 5 bases, J lost 3 bases, and 11 bases stayed unmatched. The CDR3 is 15 residues long. CDR3 sequence: CASSLIRGSNYEQYF. The CDR3 bases are TGCGCCAGCAGTTTAATCAGGGGGTCCAACTACGAGCAGTACTTC.

This clone is a singleton in its sample. The V call is TRBV15, the J call TRBJ2-3; D is possibly TRBD2 (6 bases). Trimming shortened V by 0 bases and J by 7 bases, and 20 bases separated the two germline ends. The germline V gene has CDR1 LNHNV and CDR2 YYDKDF (reference sequence). This CDR3 region has 17 residues. CDR3 sequence reads: CATSRDKTSGLSNTQYF. The CDR3 nucleotides are TGTGCCACCAGCAGAGATAAGACTAGTGGATTATCAAATACGCAGTATTTT.

This chain joins TRBV5-1 and TRBJ2-3; D is possibly TRBD2 (5 bases). The CDR3 consists of 14 residues. Germline loops: CDR1 SGHRS, CDR2 YFSETQ. Trimming took 0 bases from V and 2 from J, leaving 7 bases between them. CDR3 region: CASSLVSATDTQYF. For the CDR3, the DNA is TGCGCCAGCAGCTTGGTTAGCGCCACAGATACGCAGTATTTT.

The rearrangement uses TRBV2 and TRBJ2-1, with a weak D call TRBD1 (5 bases). Germline loops: CDR1 SNHLY, CDR2 FYNNEI. V was trimmed by 7 bases and J by 5 bases, leaving 12 bases between them. This CDR3 region has 13 residues. The chain's CDR3 is CASKRTLNNEQFF. CDR3 nucleotide sequence: TGTGCCAGCAAAAGGACACTAAACAATGAGCAGTTCTTC.

The chain is built from TRBV11-3 and TRBJ2-7; no clear D gene. The CDR3 runs 12 residues. The V end lost 2 bases, the J end lost 3 bases, and 5 bases lay between the germline ends. The germline gives CDR1 SGHNT, CDR2 YENEEA. The CDR3 DNA reads TGTGCCAGCAGCTTAATAAACTACGAGCAGTACTTC. It is translated as CASSLINYEQYF. Full variable domain (remainder filled in from reference TRBV11-3 and TRBJ2-7): EAGVVQSPRYKIIEKKQPVAFWCNPISGHNTLYWYLQNLGQGPELLIRYENEEAVDDSQLPKDRFSAERLKGVDSTLKIQPAELGDSAVYLCASSLINYEQYFGPGTRLTVT.

This clone has just a few counts. The chain is built from TRBV15 and TRBJ2-7, with D tentatively TRBD2 (5 bases). Germline V gene sequence: CDR1 LNHNV, CDR2 YYDKDF (reference sequence). The V and J ends lost 0 bases and 5 bases respectively, with 11 bases between them. The CDR3 consists of 14 residues. In nucleotides, the CDR3 is TGTGCCACCAGCAGAGATCGGGGATTCCACGAGCAGTACTTC. Its protein is CATSRDRGFHEQYF.

The chain joins TRBV5-4 to TRBJ2-1; D might be TRBD2 (5 bases). Trimming took 3 bases from V and 6 from J, leaving 22 bases between them. Germline-derived CDR1 and CDR2 are SGHNT and YYREEE (reference sequence). The CDR3 totals 17 residues. This chain's CDR3 is CASSSSFTRAGVNEQFF. The CDR3, as DNA: TGTGCCAGCAGCTCGTCGTTCACCCGGGCGGGTGTCAATGAGCAGTTCTTC.

The V and J genes are TRBV29-1 and TRBJ1-2; 10 positions match TRBD1. With 7 bases clipped from V and 6 bases from J, the junction kept 5 bases outside the gene matches. The CDR3 extends over 12 amino acids. Germline assignment: CDR1 SQVTM and CDR2 ANQGSEA. CDR3 region: CSAWGQGHGYTF. The CDR3 DNA sequence: TGCAGCGCCTGGGGACAGGGGCATGGCTACACCTTC.